The entry below describes one T cell receptor beta chain. Its antigen is not yet known. Base qualities are missing; no much larger clone stands one base away. This sample is drawn from a study of blood T cell repertoires in COVID-19 (TCRdb year 2020). Background for the entire study: The collaborator samples originated in the United States, Italy and Spain and spanned the acute and convalescent phases of COVID-19. The prospective study material was composed of cDNA or gDNA derived from T cells, B-cell-depleted T cells, or PBMCs. Deeply sampled blood TCRbeta repertoires from subjects exposed to, actively infected with, or recovered from COVID-19 were included in the dataset. The repertoires were released in a freely available public database intended as a resource for research on the immune response to SARS-CoV-2. Samples came from the ongoing ImmuneRACE study (first 160 participants) plus 1,254 subjects from 6 global collaborators. Sample metadata almost always included a de-identified subject ID, COVID-19 status, age in years and sex. HLA class I and class II types, where available, came from metadata supplied by the sample provider rather than from assay-based typing. Broader findings and caveats from the paper: The amount of clinical and demographic metadata varied by source and participant and was provided uncurated.

In the prospective study, participants were about 18 to 95 years old, resided in about two dozen geographic areas of the United States, and were enrolled through a virtual design. In the prospective study, cohorts were assigned on the basis of participant-reported clinical history obtained from a screening survey and a study questionnaire. For ImmuneRACE Cohort 3, a participant was defined as recovered based on two consecutive negative NP/OP PCR tests, clearance by a healthcare professional, or resolution of symptoms. In the prospective study, whole blood, serum and a nasopharyngeal or oropharyngeal swab were collected from each participant by mobile phlebotomists. Prospective study participants could optionally give additional blood draws and questionnaires over an approximately 2-month period. Blood samples from the prospective study were shipped frozen or at room temperature prior to DNA extraction.

TCRbeta CDR3 regions were amplified from genomic DNA using the immunoSEQ Assay, a bias-controlled multiplex PCR. The paper's data handling went like this. Within the assay, amplification of reference gene primers was used to estimate how many nucleated cells each sample contained. Sequence reads were collapsed and filtered to measure the absolute abundance of every unique TCRbeta CDR3 rearrangement. For each sample, productive Simpson clonality was calculated by taking the square root of Simpson's diversity index across productive rearrangements. Here the immuneACCESS table is served through TCRdb, limited to in-frame sequences with V and J called. Missing clones are a known gap in these copies; in checked studies unresolved V genes cover under half, and the rest lacks a known reason. V and J calls and clone size are those listed in that table; D and trimming were worked out from the DNA. The sample contains about 18,000 clones, approximately 89% of them found a single time. The top ten clones comprise 4.5% to 6% of the sample.

For CDR1 and CDR2, the germline V gene (reference sequence) lists GTSNPN and SVGIG. CDR3 length: 13 amino acids, cysteine to phenylalanine. Only the CDR3 DNA is retained, 39 bases long and in frame from the first base. A distance of 9 bases separates the germline ends of V and J, which lose 3 bases and 1 base respectively. The V and J segments used are TRBV30 and TRBJ1-2; TRBD1 might be the D gene, on 6 matching bases. This sequence was found in a woman aged 25 to 39 who had recovered from COVID-19. Sequenced input: PBMCs or T cells enriched from blood (not recorded which). This receptor carries the CDR3 CAWSGDNNYGYTF. In nucleotide form, the sequence is TGTGCCTGGAGCGGGGACAATAACTATGGCTACACCTTC.